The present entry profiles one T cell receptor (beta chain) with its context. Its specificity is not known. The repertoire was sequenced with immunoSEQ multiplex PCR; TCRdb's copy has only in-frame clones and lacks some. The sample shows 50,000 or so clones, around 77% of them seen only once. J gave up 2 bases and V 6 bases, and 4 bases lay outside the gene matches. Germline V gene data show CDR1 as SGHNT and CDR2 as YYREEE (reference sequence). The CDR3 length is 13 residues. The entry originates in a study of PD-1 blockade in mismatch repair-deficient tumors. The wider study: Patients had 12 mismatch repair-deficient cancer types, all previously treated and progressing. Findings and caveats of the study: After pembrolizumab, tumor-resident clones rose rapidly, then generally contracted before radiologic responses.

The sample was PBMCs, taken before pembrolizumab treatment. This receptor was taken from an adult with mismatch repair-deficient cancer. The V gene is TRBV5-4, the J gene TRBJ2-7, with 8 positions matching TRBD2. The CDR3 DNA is TGTGCCAGCAAGACTAGCGAGACCTACGAGCAGTACTTC. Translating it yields CASKTSETYEQYF.